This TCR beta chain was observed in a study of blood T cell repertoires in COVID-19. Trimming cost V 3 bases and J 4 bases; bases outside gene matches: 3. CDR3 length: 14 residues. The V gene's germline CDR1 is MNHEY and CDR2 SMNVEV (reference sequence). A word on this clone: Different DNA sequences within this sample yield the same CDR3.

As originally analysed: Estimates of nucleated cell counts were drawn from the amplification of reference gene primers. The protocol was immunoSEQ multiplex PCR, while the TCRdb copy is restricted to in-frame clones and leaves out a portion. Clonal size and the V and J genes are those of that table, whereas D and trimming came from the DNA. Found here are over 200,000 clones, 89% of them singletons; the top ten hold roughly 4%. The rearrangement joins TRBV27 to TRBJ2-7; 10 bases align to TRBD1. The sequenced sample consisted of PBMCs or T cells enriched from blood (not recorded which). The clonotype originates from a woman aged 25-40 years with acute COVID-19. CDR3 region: CASSLGDRGYEQYF. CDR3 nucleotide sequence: TGTGCCAGCAGTTTGGGGGACAGGGGATACGAGCAGTACTTC.